Sequencing of this T cell receptor beta chain was carried out in a study of beta chain features in type 1 diabetes. Germline V gene lookup returns CDR1 PRHDT and CDR2 FYEKMQ (reference sequence). V lost 4 bases and J 4 bases, leaving 13 bases between the germline ends. The CDR3 consists of 14 residues. Comments on this clone: Antigen: not known.

What was sequenced were expressed TCRB transcripts, since all of the isolated RNA had been reverse transcribed. Sequenced by immunoSEQ multiplex PCR; TCRdb stores in-frame clones only, minus some. The sample has 680,000 or so clones, 13% seen once. Study-wide points: Compared with healthy donors, patients appeared to share more similar naive, central memory and regulatory TCRB repertoires. Shorter TCRB CDR3s, moderately but significantly so, marked every one of the four CD4+ subsets in Type 1 diabetes patients.

The sequence was obtained from a man between 18 and 29 years old with type 1 diabetes. The sample consisted of naive CD4+ T cells from blood. The chain uses TRBV13 and TRBJ2-5; D is undetermined. CDR3 sequence: CASSSASLGETQYF. The CDR3 DNA sequence: TGTGCCAGCAGCTCCGCCAGCCTTGGAGAGACCCAGTACTTC. Based on the CDR3 plus reference TRBV13 and TRBJ2-5, the full variable domain is AAGVIQSPRHLIKEKRETATLKCYPIPRHDTVYWYQQGPGQDPQFLISFYEKMQSDKGSIPDRFSAQQFSDYHSELNMSSLELGDSALYFCASSSASLGETQYFGPGTRLLVL.